One sample yielded the 14 T cell receptor beta chains listed below, sequenced in a study of cytomegalovirus exposure and HLA in healthy donors (dated by TCRdb to about 2017). The library was generated by the immunoSEQ multiplex PCR assay. For the multiplex PCR, a mixture combining 60 forward primers for TCR Vbeta segments and 13 reverse primers for TCR Jbeta segments was used. This is the immuneACCESS table as TCRdb keeps it, with only in-frame sequences that have V and J called. A part of the clones is gone; compared with another copy, unresolved V genes explain less than half, and the rest is unexplained. Recorded for this sample are approximately 120,000 clones; about 76% of them occurred a single time. Around 8.1% of the sample lies in the top ten. The sample consisted of PBMCs. The receptors shown here come from a man aged 35-49 years in good health and CMV-seronegative.

This clone was detected only a few times. The chain combines TRBV6-5 with TRBJ1-5, with a tentative D call TRBD1 (6 bases). With 5 bases removed from V and 6 bases from J, the gap between germline ends came to 14 bases. The CDR3 loop spans 14 amino acids. Germline CDR1 reads MNHEY; CDR2 reads SVGAGI. The DNA of the CDR3 is TGTGCCAGCAGTGACCTACAGGGTTTTCAGCCCCAGCATTTT. This codes for CASSDLQGFQPQHF.

V and J are TRBV4-1 and TRBJ2-7; 7 bases map to TRBD1. Losses at the gene ends were 2 bases for V and 2 bases for J; bases not matched to a gene: 9. Germline CDR1 reads MGHRA; CDR2 reads YSYEKL. The CDR3 is 16 amino acids. In nucleotides, the CDR3 is TGCGCCAGCAGCCAACTGTCCGGGACAGAAGCCTACGAGCAGTACTTC. It is translated as CASSQLSGTEAYEQYF.

This chain connects TRBV28 to TRBJ2-7; 8 bases fit TRBD2. The CDR3 extends over 15 amino acids. J lost 5 bases, V lost 4 bases, and 10 bases had no gene match. Germline lookup yields CDR1 MDHEN and CDR2 SYDVKM. The CDR3 protein is CASSSIGGGLDEQYF. The DNA of the CDR3 is TGTGCCAGCAGTTCAATCGGGGGGGGCCTGGACGAGCAGTACTTC.

In the case of this clone: This same CDR3 is encoded by further DNA sequences in the sample. The chain links TRBV2 to TRBJ2-5; 12 bases line up with TRBD2. V lost 6 bases, J lost 3 bases, and 5 bases stayed unmatched. CDR1 and CDR2 (germline): SNHLY, FYNNEI. The CDR3 totals 15 residues. The CDR3 nucleotides are TGTGCCAGCAGGACACTAGCGGGGGGCGAAGAGACCCAGTACTTC. This gives the protein CASRTLAGGEETQYF.

V gene TRBV29-1 combines with J gene TRBJ2-7, with a weak D call TRBD2 (5 bases). V was shortened by 4 bases and J by 5 bases, with 9 bases between the two germline ends. This CDR3 is built from 11 residues. Germline values: CDR1 SQVTM, CDR2 ANQGSEA. CDR3 residues: CSVGRRDEQYF. CDR3 bases: TGCAGCGTTGGTCGGCGGGACGAGCAGTACTTC.

The V and J genes are TRBV30 and TRBJ1-1, with D possibly TRBD1 on 5 matching bases. V lost 0 bases, J lost 5 bases, and 10 bases lay in between. There are 13 residues in the CDR3. Germline V CDR1 and CDR2: GTSNPN, SVGIG (reference sequence). CDR3 residues: CAWSVAGRTEAFF. The CDR3 region has the DNA TGTGCCTGGAGTGTGGCAGGGCGGACTGAAGCTTTCTTT.

This clone was observed a few times. The chain carries TRBV19 and TRBJ2-1; TRBD1 agrees at 9 bases. The CDR3 is 15 amino acids. Germline loops: CDR1 LNHDA, CDR2 SQIVND (reference sequence). V trimming: 6 bases; J trimming: 4 bases; junction bases outside the gene matches: 7. The CDR3 protein is CASSQTGQGYNEQFF. The CDR3 coding sequence is TGTGCCAGTAGCCAGACGGGACAGGGTTACAATGAGCAGTTCTTC.

The V call is TRBV6-6, the J call TRBJ2-3; 9 nucleotides match TRBD1. The junction had 2 bases not matched to a gene; V was cut back by 2 bases and J by 8 bases. The germline CDR1 and CDR2 sequences are MNHNY and SVGAGI (reference sequence). The CDR3 runs 13 residues. Here the CDR3 reads CASSYQTGGTQYF. CDR3 DNA sequence: TGTGCCAGCAGTTACCAGACAGGGGGTACGCAGTATTTT.

The chain recombines TRBV15 with TRBJ1-4, with D perhaps matching TRBD1 (6 bases). Germline V gene data show CDR1 as LNHNV and CDR2 as YYDKDF (reference sequence). V lost 1 base and J lost 4, with 10 bases in between. This CDR3 has 15 residues. The CDR3 loop is CATSRGTDHNEKLFF. DNA for the CDR3: TGTGCCACCAGCAGAGGGACAGATCATAATGAAAAACTGTTTTTT.

The rearrangement links TRBV7-2 to TRBJ2-1, with 10 bases identical to TRBD2. CDR1 and CDR2 (germline): SGHTA, FQGNSA. This CDR3 is built from 15 residues. Trimming took 1 base from V and 6 from J; bases not matched to a gene: 3. CDR3 region: CASSLEAGGPNEQFF. The CDR3 bases are TGTGCCAGCAGCTTAGAAGCGGGGGGGCCCAATGAGCAGTTCTTC.

The chain combines TRBV5-1 with TRBJ2-5; 9 nucleotides line up with TRBD2. This CDR3 has 13 amino acids. Germline V gives CDR1 SGHRS, CDR2 YFSETQ. V gave up 4 bases and J gave up 5 bases; unmatched junction bases: 3. CDR3 sequence reads: CASSRTSVETQYF. The CDR3 DNA follows: TGCGCCAGCAGCCGGACTAGCGTGGAGACCCAGTACTTC. The whole variable domain, filled in from reference TRBV5-1 and TRBJ2-5, reads KAGVTQTPRYLIKTRGQQVTLSCSPISGHRSVSWYQQTPGQGLQFLFEYFSETQRNKGNFPGRFSGRQFSNSRSEMNVSTLELGDSALYLCASSRTSVETQYFGPGTRLLVL.

In this sample, this clone turned up once. The rearrangement links TRBV5-4 to TRBJ2-2, with D tentatively TRBD1 (6 bases). V lost 4 bases, J lost 5 bases, and 15 bases lay in between. Germline lookup yields CDR1 SGHNT and CDR2 YYREEE (reference sequence). The CDR3 runs 15 residues. The CDR3 protein is CASSRDNLRTGELFF. The CDR3 bases are TGTGCCAGCAGCCGGGACAATCTAAGAACCGGGGAGCTGTTTTTT.

V gene TRBV9 combines with J gene TRBJ2-3; weak D call: TRBD2 (6 bases). There are 15 residues in the CDR3. Trimming cost V 4 bases and J 1 base, with 13 bases left between them. Germline V gene sequence: CDR1 SGDLS, CDR2 YYNGEE. The CDR3 sequence is CASSSRGLGTDTQYF. DNA of the CDR3: TGTGCCAGCAGCTCCCGGGGGTTAGGCACAGATACGCAGTATTTT.

The genes are TRBV10-3 and TRBJ1-6; the match to TRBD1 covers 7 bases. V lost 6 bases and J lost 0; bases outside the gene matches: 5. CDR1 and CDR2 from the germline V gene are ENHRY and SYGVKD. The CDR3 contains 16 residues. CDR3 in amino acids: CAISQGVSSYNSPLHF. The CDR3 DNA sequence: TGTGCCATCAGCCAGGGGGTCAGCTCCTATAATTCACCCCTCCACTTT.